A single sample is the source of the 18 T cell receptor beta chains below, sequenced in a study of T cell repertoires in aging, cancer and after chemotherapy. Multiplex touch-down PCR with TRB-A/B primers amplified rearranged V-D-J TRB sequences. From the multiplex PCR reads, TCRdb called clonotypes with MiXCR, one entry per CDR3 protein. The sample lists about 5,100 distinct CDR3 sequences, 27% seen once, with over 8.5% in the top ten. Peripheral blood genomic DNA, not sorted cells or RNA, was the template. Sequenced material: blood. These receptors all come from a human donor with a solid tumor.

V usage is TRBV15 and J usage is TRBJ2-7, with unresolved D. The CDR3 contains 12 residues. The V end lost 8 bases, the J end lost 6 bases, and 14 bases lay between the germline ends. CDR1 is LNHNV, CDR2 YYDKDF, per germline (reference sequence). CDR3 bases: TGTGCCACCTCCATTCCTTTGGGCGAGCAGTACTTC. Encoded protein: CATSIPLGEQYF.

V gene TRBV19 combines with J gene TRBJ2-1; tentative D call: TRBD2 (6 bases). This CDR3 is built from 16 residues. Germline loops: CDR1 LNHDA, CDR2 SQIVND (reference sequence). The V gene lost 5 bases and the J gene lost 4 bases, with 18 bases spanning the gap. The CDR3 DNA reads TGTGCCAGTAGTTCCTTTGGTAGCGGTTATTACAATGAGCAGTTCTTC. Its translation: CASSSFGSGYYNEQFF.

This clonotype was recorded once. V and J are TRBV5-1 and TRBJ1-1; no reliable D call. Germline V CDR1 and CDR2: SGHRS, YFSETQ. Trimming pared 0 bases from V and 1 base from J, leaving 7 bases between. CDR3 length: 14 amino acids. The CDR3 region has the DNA TGCGCCAGCAGCTTGGTCTGGGGGAACACTGAAGCTTTCTTT. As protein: CASSLVWGNTEAFF.

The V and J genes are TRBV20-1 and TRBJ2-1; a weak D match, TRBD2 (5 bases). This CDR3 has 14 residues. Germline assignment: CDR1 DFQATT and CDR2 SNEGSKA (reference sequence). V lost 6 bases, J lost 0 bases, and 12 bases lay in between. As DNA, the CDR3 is TGCAGTGCGAGGAGGTACAGCTCCTACAATGAGCAGTTCTTC. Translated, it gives CSARRYSSYNEQFF.

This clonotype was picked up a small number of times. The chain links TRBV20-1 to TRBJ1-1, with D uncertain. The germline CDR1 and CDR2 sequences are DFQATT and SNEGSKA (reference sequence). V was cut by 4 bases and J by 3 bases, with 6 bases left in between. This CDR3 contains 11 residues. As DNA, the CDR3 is TGCAGTGCTATGAGGGACACTGAAGCTTTCTTT. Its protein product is CSAMRDTEAFF.

The CDR3 sequence: CASSPDLNTEAFF. CDR3 nucleotides: TGTGCCAGCAGTCCTGATTTGAACACTGAAGCTTTCTTT. J is TRBJ1-1 and V is TRBV12-3 or TRBV12-4; D unclear. V gave up 5 bases and J gave up 0 bases, with 7 bases separating them. The CDR3 loop spans 13 amino acids.

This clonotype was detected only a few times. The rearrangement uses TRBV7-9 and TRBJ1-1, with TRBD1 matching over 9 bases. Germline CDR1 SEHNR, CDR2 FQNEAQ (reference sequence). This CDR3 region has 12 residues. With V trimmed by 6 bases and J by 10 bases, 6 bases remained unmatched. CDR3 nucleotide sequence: TGTGCCAGCAGTTCACAGGGGGCGCGAGCTTTCTTT. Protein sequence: CASSSQGARAFF.

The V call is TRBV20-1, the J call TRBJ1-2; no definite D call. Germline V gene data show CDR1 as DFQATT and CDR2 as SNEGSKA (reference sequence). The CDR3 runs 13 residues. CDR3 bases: TGCAGCTCTCGTCCGACTGTTTCCTATGGCTACACCTTC. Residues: CSSRPTVSYGYTF.

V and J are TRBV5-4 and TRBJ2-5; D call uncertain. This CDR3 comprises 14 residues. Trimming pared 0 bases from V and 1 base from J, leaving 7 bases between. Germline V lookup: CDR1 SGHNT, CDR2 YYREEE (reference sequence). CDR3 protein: CASSLASTQETQYF. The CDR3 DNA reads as TGTGCCAGCAGCTTGGCATCCACCCAAGAGACCCAGTACTTC.

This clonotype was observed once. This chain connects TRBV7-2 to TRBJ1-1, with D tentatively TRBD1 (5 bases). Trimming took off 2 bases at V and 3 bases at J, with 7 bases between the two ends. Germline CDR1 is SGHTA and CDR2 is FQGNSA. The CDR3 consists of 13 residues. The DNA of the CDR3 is TGTGCCAGCAGCTTATGGGGGGACACTGAAGCTTTCTTT. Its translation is CASSLWGDTEAFF.

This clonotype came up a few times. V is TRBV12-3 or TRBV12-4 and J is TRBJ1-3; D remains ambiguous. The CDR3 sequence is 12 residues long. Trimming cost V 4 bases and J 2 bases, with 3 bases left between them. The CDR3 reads CASSSAGNTIYF. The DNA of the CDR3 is TGTGCCAGCAGTTCCGCTGGAAACACCATATATTTT.

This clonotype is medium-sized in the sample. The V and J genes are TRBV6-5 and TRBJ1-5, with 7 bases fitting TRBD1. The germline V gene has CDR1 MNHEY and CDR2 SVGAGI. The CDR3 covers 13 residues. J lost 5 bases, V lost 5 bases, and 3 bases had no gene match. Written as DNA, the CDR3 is TGTGCCAGCAGTACGGGACAGCATCAGCCCCAGCATTTT. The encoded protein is CASSTGQHQPQHF.

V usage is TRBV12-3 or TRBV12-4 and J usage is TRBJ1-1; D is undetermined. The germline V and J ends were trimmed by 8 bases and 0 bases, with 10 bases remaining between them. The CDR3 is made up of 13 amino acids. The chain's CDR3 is CASGLAVNTEAFF. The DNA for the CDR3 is TGTGCCAGCGGCCTTGCGGTGAACACTGAAGCTTTCTTT.

The CDR3 loop reads CASSQVDTKNTEAFF. The DNA for the CDR3 is TGCGCCAGCAGTCAAGTGGACACCAAGAACACTGAAGCTTTCTTT. The chain recombines TRBV23-1 with TRBJ1-1; tentatively, D is TRBD1 (5 bases). TRBV23-1 is annotated as an ORF whose role is uncertain. Deletions cut 2 bases from V and 1 base from J, with 11 bases between. The CDR3 covers 15 residues.

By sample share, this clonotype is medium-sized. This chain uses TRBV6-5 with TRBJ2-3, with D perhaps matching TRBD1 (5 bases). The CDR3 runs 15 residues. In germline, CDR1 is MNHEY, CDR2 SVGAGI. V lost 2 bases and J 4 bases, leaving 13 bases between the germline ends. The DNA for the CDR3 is TGTGCCAGCAGTTACGGTTCCCAGGGTGCAGATACGCAGTATTTT. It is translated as CASSYGSQGADTQYF.

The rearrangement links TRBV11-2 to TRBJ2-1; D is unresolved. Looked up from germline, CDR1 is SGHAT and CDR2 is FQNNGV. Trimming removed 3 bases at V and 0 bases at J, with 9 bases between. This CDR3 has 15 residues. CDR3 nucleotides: TGTGCCAGCAGCTTGTCGGACGGCTCCTACAATGAGCAGTTCTTC. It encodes CASSLSDGSYNEQFF.

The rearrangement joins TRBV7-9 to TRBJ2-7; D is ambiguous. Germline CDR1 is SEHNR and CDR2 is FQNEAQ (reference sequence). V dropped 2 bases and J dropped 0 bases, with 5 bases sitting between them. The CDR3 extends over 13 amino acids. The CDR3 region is CASSLTSSYEQYF. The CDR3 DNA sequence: TGTGCCAGCAGCTTAACGAGCTCCTACGAGCAGTACTTC.

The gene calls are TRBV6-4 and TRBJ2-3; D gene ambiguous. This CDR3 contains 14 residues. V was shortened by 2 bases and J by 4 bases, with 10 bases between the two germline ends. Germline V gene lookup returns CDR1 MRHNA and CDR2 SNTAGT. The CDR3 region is CASSDGPEADTQYF. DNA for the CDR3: TGTGCCAGCAGTGACGGGCCTGAGGCAGATACGCAGTATTTT.